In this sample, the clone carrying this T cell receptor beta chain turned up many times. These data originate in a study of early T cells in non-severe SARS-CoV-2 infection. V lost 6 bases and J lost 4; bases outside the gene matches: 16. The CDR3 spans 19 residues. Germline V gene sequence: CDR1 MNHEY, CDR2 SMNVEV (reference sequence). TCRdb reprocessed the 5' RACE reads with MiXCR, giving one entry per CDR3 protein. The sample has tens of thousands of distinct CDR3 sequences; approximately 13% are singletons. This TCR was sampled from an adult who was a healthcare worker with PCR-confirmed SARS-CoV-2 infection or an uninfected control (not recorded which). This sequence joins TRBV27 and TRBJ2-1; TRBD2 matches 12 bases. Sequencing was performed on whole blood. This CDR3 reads CASSLTRLAGGQPYNEQFF. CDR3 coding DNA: TGTGCCAGCAGCTTGACCCGGCTAGCGGGAGGGCAACCTTACAATGAGCAGTTCTTC.